What follows are 6 T cell receptor beta chains derived from one specimen sequenced in a study of T cell responses to AZD1222 COVID-19 vaccine. TCRdb keeps only in-frame clones here, not all; method: immunoSEQ multiplex PCR. The data hold over 130,000 clones, with 75% to 95% observed a single time. The sequencing here drew on peripheral blood, taken 28 days after the second AZD1222 dose. Every receptor here comes from an adult who received the AZD1222 COVID-19 vaccine.

The chain is built from TRBV9 and TRBJ1-2; D perhaps matches TRBD1 (5 bases). Germline loops: CDR1 SGDLS, CDR2 YYNGEE. V was shortened by 2 bases and J by 4 bases, with 18 bases between the two germline ends. The CDR3 extends over 16 amino acids. CDR3 sequence: CASSVEGVNPTYGYTF. CDR3 sequence (DNA): TGTGCCAGCAGCGTGGAAGGGGTAAATCCGACCTATGGCTACACCTTC.

The J gene is TRBJ1-2, the V gene TRBV3-1 (or the pseudogene TRBV3-2); the D gene is possibly TRBD1 (5 bases). The CDR3 loop spans 15 amino acids. Looked up from germline, CDR1 is LGHDT and CDR2 is YNNKEL (reference sequence). Trimming shortened V by 4 bases and J by 5 bases, and 17 bases separated the two germline ends. The CDR3 DNA sequence: TGTGCCAGCAGCCTTCGCTCGATCTGGGGGTATGGCTACACCTTC. As protein: CASSLRSIWGYGYTF.

In its sample, this clone was seen once. This rearrangement joins TRBV18 to TRBJ1-2, with TRBD1 as a possible D gene (5 bases). This CDR3 is built from 15 residues. CDR1 and CDR2 (germline): KGHSH, LQKENI. V lost 3 bases and J 0 bases, leaving 11 bases between the germline ends. The CDR3 loop reads CASSPLGHANYGYTF. For the CDR3, the DNA is TGTGCCAGCTCACCCCTAGGACACGCTAACTATGGCTACACCTTC.

The sample holds a few counts of this clone. The chain links TRBV2 to TRBJ2-6; 8 bases match TRBD2. CDR3 size: 18 residues. Trimming at V came to 6 bases and at J to 0 bases, leaving 10 bases not matched to a gene. Per germline, CDR1 SNHLY and CDR2 FYNNEI. CDR3 nucleotides: TGTGCCAGCAGCGCCAGCGGGAGCCGATTCTCTGGGGCCAACGTCCTGACTTTC. Protein sequence: CASSASGSRFSGANVLTF.

The DNA of the CDR3 is TGTGCCAGCAGCCGAGGACAGTCTGAAGCTTTCTTT. This gives the protein CASSRGQSEAFF. The rearrangement joins TRBV6-5 to TRBJ1-1; D might be TRBD1 (6 bases). V gave up 6 bases and J gave up 6 bases, with 11 bases separating them. Germline V gene lookup returns CDR1 MNHEY and CDR2 SVGAGI. This CDR3 spans 12 amino acids.

The chain couples TRBV24-1 to TRBJ2-7, with D hard to call. The CDR3 contains 13 residues. The V gene's germline CDR1 is KGHDR and CDR2 SFDVKD. Trimming pared 4 bases from V and 3 bases from J, leaving 9 bases between. For the CDR3, the DNA is TGTGCCACCAGTGAGCCTCAGAACTACGAGCAGTACTTC. It yields the protein CATSEPQNYEQYF.